Below are 17 T cell receptor beta chains sequenced from a single sample in a study of human T cells and chemical hapten exposure. Noted time point: patch test 2, 6 weeks after DPC sensitization. Treatment defined: therapeutic diphenylcyclopropenone sensitization with weekly scalp DPC. TCRdb itself ran the RACE reads through MiXCR, one entry per CDR3 protein. Altogether approximately 84,000 distinct CDR3 sequences are present, around 9.6% being singletons, with the ten largest covering over 2%. The specimen comprised whole blood, sampled in connection with sensitization to the hapten diphenylcyclopropenone (DPC). These receptors all stem from a woman in her 30s with alopecia areata. Some clones in this sample may be carry-over from other donors' samples.

J is TRBJ2-1 and V is TRBV18; D is perhaps TRBD1 or TRBD2 (6 bases each). The germline V gene has CDR1 KGHSH and CDR2 LQKENI. The V end was cut by 7 bases, the J end by 3 bases, with 16 bases between. There are 15 residues in the CDR3. The CDR3: CASLDRKGGYNEQFF. The CDR3 coding sequence is TGTGCCAGCTTAGACAGGAAGGGAGGCTACAATGAGCAGTTCTTC.

In its sample, this clonotype was seen a few times. The chain couples TRBV29-1 to TRBJ2-4, with a weak D call TRBD1 (5 bases). In germline, CDR1 is SQVTM, CDR2 ANQGSEA. The CDR3 covers 15 residues. V lost 2 bases and J lost 5, with 16 bases in between. CDR3 coding DNA: TGCAGCGTTGAAAATAGGCAGGGTATCGAAAACATTCAGTACTTC. Residues: CSVENRQGIENIQYF.

This clonotype occurred many times. The chain carries TRBV7-2 and TRBJ2-2, with D possibly matching TRBD1 (5 bases). The V end was cut by 4 bases, the J end by 4 bases, with 16 bases between. CDR1 is SGHTA and CDR2 is FQGNSA in the germline V gene. This CDR3 contains 16 residues. Written as DNA, the CDR3 is TGTGCCAGCAGCTCGTCCTGGGGCGTCGGCACCGGGGAGCTGTTTTTT. Protein sequence: CASSSSWGVGTGELFF.

Ten or more counts support this clonotype. The chain joins TRBV4-1 to TRBJ1-6; D is undetermined. CDR1 and CDR2 (germline): MGHRA, YSYEKL. V was clipped by 3 bases and J by 10 bases, with 13 bases between them. The CDR3 sequence is 14 residues long. Here the CDR3 reads CASSQREGWSPLHF. CDR3 sequence (DNA): TGCGCCAGCAGCCAGCGAGAAGGATGGTCACCCCTCCACTTT.

This clonotype was found many times. V gene TRBV15 combines with J gene TRBJ2-5; the D gene is possibly TRBD1 (5 bases). In germline, CDR1 is LNHNV, CDR2 YYDKDF (reference sequence). The V gene lost 0 bases and the J gene lost 3 bases, with 11 bases spanning the gap. The CDR3 has 15 residues. The CDR3 region has the DNA TGTGCCACCAGCAGAGATCCGGGCAGGGAAGAGACCCAGTACTTC. Protein: CATSRDPGREETQYF.

The chain combines TRBV2 with TRBJ2-6; D remains ambiguous. This CDR3 contains 17 residues. Germline CDR1 is SNHLY and CDR2 is FYNNEI. The V and J ends lost 1 base and 0 bases respectively, with 10 bases between them. The CDR3 loop reads CASSEGGRSSGANVLTF. As DNA, the CDR3 is TGTGCCAGCAGTGAAGGTGGCAGGAGCTCTGGGGCCAACGTCCTGACTTTC.

The gene calls are TRBV7-3 and TRBJ2-2, with 8 bases fitting TRBD1. V was clipped by 5 bases and J by 6 bases; unmatched bases: 5. Germline V gene sequence: CDR1 SGHTA, CDR2 FQGTGA. The CDR3 extends over 14 amino acids. DNA of the CDR3: TGTGCCAGCAGCGCCCGACAGGGGCCCGGGGAGCTGTTTTTT. This gives the protein CASSARQGPGELFF.

This clonotype was observed at least ten times. The rearrangement joins TRBV12-3 or TRBV12-4 to TRBJ1-2; weak D call: TRBD1 (6 bases). V dropped 5 bases and J dropped 7 bases, with 17 bases sitting between them. CDR3 length: 14 amino acids. CDR3 protein: CASSPGQGWSGYTF. In DNA, the CDR3 is TGTGCCAGCAGTCCAGGGCAGGGGTGGTCTGGCTACACCTTC.

This chain connects TRBV5-3 to TRBJ1-4; D unresolved. TRBV5-3 is an ORF, and what it does is uncertain. Trimming left V 4 bases short and J 6 bases short, with 13 bases between. This CDR3 region has 14 residues. CDR3 in amino acids: CARSRLVADEKLFF. Here the CDR3 DNA reads TGTGCCAGAAGCCGACTAGTCGCTGATGAAAAACTGTTTTTT.

Ten or more counts support this clonotype. The rearrangement links TRBV29-1 to TRBJ2-7; TRBD2 matches 9 bases. Germline V gene data show CDR1 as SQVTM and CDR2 as ANQGSEA. The V and J ends lost 4 bases and 3 bases, in that order; junction bases with no gene match: 4. The CDR3 contains 13 residues. The CDR3 here is CSVGASGNYEQYF. The DNA for the CDR3 is TGCAGCGTTGGAGCTAGCGGGAACTACGAGCAGTACTTC.

This clonotype was observed a handful of times. The rearrangement joins TRBV11-2 to TRBJ2-5; 13 nucleotides line up with TRBD2. The CDR3 has 16 amino acids. CDR1 is SGHAT and CDR2 is FQNNGV in the germline V gene. Trimming cost V 3 bases and J 5 bases; bases outside gene matches: 6. In DNA form, the CDR3 reads TGTGCCAGCAGCTTCACTAGCGGGGGGGCCCTTGAGACCCAGTACTTC. Translated: CASSFTSGGALETQYF.

Comment on this clonotype: This sequence may be a read error, since a much larger clone differs from it by one base. The rearrangement joins TRBV6-5 to TRBJ2-7; D not resolved. The CDR3 is 17 amino acids. Per germline, CDR1 MNHEY and CDR2 SVGAGI. V was cut by 0 bases and J by 7 bases, with 22 bases left in between. DNA for the CDR3: TGTGCCAGCAGTTACTCAAATGGGCGCTCGCTCACGCAGGAGCAGTACTTC. Protein: CASSYSNGRSLTQEQYF.

V is TRBV7-3 and J is TRBJ1-1; TRBD1 matches 8 bases. Germline values: CDR1 SGHTA, CDR2 FQGTGA. This CDR3 contains 13 residues. V gave up 5 bases and J gave up 4 bases; unmatched junction bases: 3. CDR3 residues: CASSGQGSTEAFF. The CDR3 DNA reads as TGTGCCAGCAGCGGACAGGGAAGCACTGAAGCTTTCTTT.

Ten or more counts support this clonotype. One end of the junction fails to match germline, which may point to a read error. The chain links TRBV6-1 to TRBJ2-7; the D call may be TRBD1 or TRBD2 (5 bases each). There are 14 residues in the CDR3. Germline V lookup: CDR1 MNHNS, CDR2 SASEGT. CDR3 DNA: TGTGCCAGCAGCTGGGACGGTTTCTCCTATGAGCAGTACTTC. It translates to CASSWDGFSYEQYF.

Regarding this clonotype: One base away lies a much larger clone, so this may be a sequencing read error. J is TRBJ1-1 and V is TRBV29-1, with D possibly being TRBD1 (5 bases). CDR1 and CDR2 from the germline V gene are SQVTM and ANQGSEA. CDR3 length: 11 residues. The CDR3 region has the DNA TGCAGCGTTGAATGGGGGACTGAAGCTTCCTTT. Its translation: CSVEWGTEASF. The variable domain in full, completed from reference TRBV29-1 and TRBJ1-1, reads SAVISQKPSRDICQRGTSLTIQCQVDSQVTMMFWYRQQPGQSLTLIATANQGSEATYESGFVIDKFPISRPNLTFSTLTVSNMSPEDSSIYLCSVEWGTEASFGQGTRLTVV.

This clonotype was seen ten or more times. The gene calls are TRBV7-2 and TRBJ1-4, with D possibly matching TRBD1 (5 bases). Per the germline V gene, CDR1 is SGHTA and CDR2 is FQGNSA. This CDR3 has 14 residues. The V gene lost 1 base and the J gene lost 5 bases, with 8 bases spanning the gap. The CDR3 region is CASSLVGVNEKLFF. The CDR3 nucleotides read TGTGCCAGCAGCTTAGTGGGGGTCAATGAAAAACTGTTTTTT.

This clonotype appeared many times. V is TRBV10-3 and J is TRBJ1-5, with D possibly TRBD1 on 6 matching bases. Germline-derived CDR1 and CDR2 are ENHRY and SYGVKD. The CDR3 is 14 residues long. Trimming left V 4 bases short and J 0 bases short, with 7 bases between. CDR3 sequence (DNA): TGTGCCATCAGTGGGACAGTTAGCAATCAGCCCCAGCATTTT. This translates into CAISGTVSNQPQHF.